Sequencing of this T cell receptor (beta chain) was carried out in a study of vaccination and CD4 T cells after COVID-19 (dated by TCRdb to between 2021 and 2022). With respect to the entire study: The convalescent cohort comprised six males and four females, including two Hispanic individuals, seven Caucasians, two Asians and one multiracial person. For stimulating the cultures, overlapping spike peptide pools were used, derived from SARS-CoV-2 as well as from the common cold coronaviruses HCoV-NL63, HCoV-OC43 and HCoV-229E. Post-vaccine blood samples were obtained a median of approximately 74 days after the second vaccine dose, with a range of about 12 to 241 days. Each participant got two doses of either the Pfizer-BioNTech BNT162b2 vaccine (n=8) or the Moderna mRNA-1273 vaccine (n=2). As controls, cultures received a CEFX viral epitope pool (the positive control), an HIV-1 Nef peptide pool (the negative control), or no peptide at all. In 10 COVID-19 convalescent patients and a handful of infection-naive healthy vaccine recipients, researchers compared the spike-specific CD4+ TCR repertoire from before mRNA vaccination with the repertoire from after. Post-COVID blood samples from convalescent patients were collected a median of around 100 days after diagnosis, with a range of 35 to 161 days.

Libraries came from PCR. TCR sequencing of DNA from cultured CD4+ T cells used the Oncomine TCR Beta short-read assay at the Johns Hopkins FTIC core. The QIAamp micro DNA kit was used to extract genomic DNA from the cultured CD4+ T cells. The Oncomine TCR Beta libraries from cultured CD4+ T cells were pooled using unique dual indexes and then sequenced on an Illumina iSeq 100. On the study's bioinformatics: Non-productive sequences were removed, and CDR3s not starting with C, not ending with F or W, or shorter than 7 amino acids were discarded. The MANAFEST web application was used to identify antigen-specific clonotypes by comparing peptide-stimulated wells against reference wells and other culture wells. For a clone to be called positive, the clone needed an FDR below 0.05, an odds ratio above 5, and a productive frequency above 0.1% in at least two of three replicate wells. A clonotype counted as cross-reactive if it showed significant expansion both in the SARS-CoV-2 spike wells and in at least one common cold coronavirus spike condition. Similarity between CDR3 sequences was evaluated in R version 3.6.1 using Levenshtein distances (stringdist) and unrooted phylogenetic trees (ape). TCRdb trimmed public reads at Q25 via fastp, called clones via MiXCR and kept in-frame beta chains. Under each unique CDR3 protein, matching rows form one entry showing the most common genes and DNA. Clone size and V and J calls follow TCRdb, not the original study. This sample lists about 18,000 distinct CDR3 sequences; approximately 47% were detected once. The ten largest make up roughly 20% of the sample.

General conclusions and limits of the study: An increase in the median number of SARS-CoV-2-reactive clonotypes from approximately 20 after infection to roughly 38 after vaccination was observed, but the change was not found to be significant. In convalescent patients, a median roughly 85% of post-vaccine SARS-CoV-2-reactive clones were detected only after vaccination, and vaccine-specific priming was suggested by this finding. Relatively few convalescent patients were included in the study, and early timepoints after natural infection were not analyzed. In convalescent patients, nearly all vaccine-specific clones (304 of 307) were found to be mono-reactive for SARS-CoV-2 spike rather than cross-reactive with common cold coronaviruses.

The CDR3 holds 16 amino acids from the cysteine to the phenylalanine. Solely the CDR3 DNA is kept, with 48 bases framed from the first base. CDR1 and CDR2 are drawn from the germline V gene (reference sequence): WNHNN, SYGVQD. Germline trimming amounts to 0 bases on V and 8 bases on J, with 9 as the count of junction bases outside the gene matches. Sample treatment or condition, as interpreted from the label and publication: roughly ten-day PBMC culture with coronavirus spike peptide pools or control peptides (ViraFEST assay). The ViraFEST assay, used in the study, expanded antigen-specific T cells with peptide pools and then identified the expanded clonotypes through TCR sequencing. Negative nucleocapsid antibody tests taken both before and after vaccination confirmed that the healthy vaccine recipients had no prior SARS-CoV-2 infection. PBMCs were cultured at about 2 million per well in IMDM supplemented with about 5.5% human AB serum and about 9.5 IU/ml IL-2, with roughly 10 ug/ml peptide pools added. On days 3 and 7, half of the culture medium was replaced with fresh IL-2-containing medium. After around 11 days of culture, CD4+ T cells were isolated by negative selection with the EasySep CD4+ T cell isolation kit. Ficoll-Paque Plus gradient centrifugation was used to isolate PBMCs from whole blood, and the isolated PBMCs were then either used fresh or cryopreserved at -140C. Each culture condition was generally run in triplicate wells.

This clonotype was counted once. What antigen it recognizes has not been identified. Base quality data are lacking; no much larger clone is found one base away. Weak support is all one read offers. The sample here was CD4+ T cells from blood, cultured in vitro, taken before SARS-CoV-2 vaccination. This receptor was taken from a human donor who received a COVID-19 vaccine. This chain joins TRBV10-1 to TRBJ2-1, and 8 junction bases match TRBD1. The sequence in DNA is TGCGCCAGCAGTGAGTCGGTGACAGGGGATTTCGATGAGCAGTTCTTC. It specifies CASSESVTGDFDEQFF.